Following are 29 T cell receptor beta chains from one sample sequenced in a study of T cells in localized non-small cell lung cancer. Some clones are missing from TCRdb's copy, which holds only in-frame ones; the method was immunoSEQ multiplex PCR. The sample has 30,000 or so clones; 88% are singletons. Here the sequenced sample was peripheral blood, taken before any cancer treatment. These receptors all stem from a female donor at least 60 years old with stage III squamous cell lung carcinoma.

The chain uses TRBV7-2 and TRBJ2-7, with 12 bases fitting TRBD2. V gave up 3 bases and J gave up 7 bases; unmatched junction bases: 7. The germline gives CDR1 SGHTA, CDR2 FQGNSA. This CDR3 is built from 15 residues. The CDR3: CASSLTSGGLLEQYF. For the CDR3, the DNA is TGTGCCAGCAGCTTGACTAGCGGGGGACTTTTGGAGCAGTACTTC.

This chain joins TRBV5-4 and TRBJ2-5; 9 nucleotides agree with TRBD2. V lost 6 bases and J lost 5; bases outside the gene matches: 8. The germline V gene encodes CDR1 SGHNT and CDR2 YYREEE (reference sequence). The CDR3 loop spans 14 amino acids. CDR3 amino acids: CASTGSGGVETQYF. The CDR3 region has the DNA TGTGCCAGCACCGGTAGCGGGGGAGTGGAGACCCAGTACTTC.

This clone was seen only a few times. V and J are TRBV29-1 and TRBJ2-6; D is uncertain. CDR3 length equals 15 residues. Trimming removed 0 bases from V and 4 bases from J, with 10 bases in between. From germline, CDR1 is SQVTM and CDR2 ANQGSEA. The CDR3 loop is CSVEDLLKGANVLTF. CDR3 coding DNA: TGCAGCGTTGAAGATCTGCTTAAGGGGGCCAACGTCCTGACTTTC.

This chain connects TRBV29-1 to TRBJ2-7; D is ambiguous. Germline V gene data show CDR1 as SQVTM and CDR2 as ANQGSEA. Trimming stripped 0 bases from V and 12 bases from J, with 12 bases between. The CDR3 sequence is 11 residues long. CDR3 residues: CSVEDVGNRYF. CDR3 DNA: TGCAGCGTTGAAGACGTGGGGAATCGGTACTTC.

This chain connects TRBV30 to TRBJ2-3, with TRBD1 identical over 9 bases. CDR3 length: 15 residues. CDR1 is GTSNPN and CDR2 is SVGIG in the germline V gene (reference sequence). With 5 bases clipped from V and 3 bases from J, the junction kept 9 bases outside the gene matches. CDR3 loop: CAWAPGTGITDTQYF. The CDR3 DNA sequence: TGTGCCTGGGCACCCGGGACAGGGATTACAGATACGCAGTATTTT.

The rearrangement joins TRBV10-2 to TRBJ1-1; possibly TRBD1 for D (6 bases). Trimming stripped 6 bases from V and 8 bases from J, with 10 bases between. Germline CDR1 reads WSHSY; CDR2 reads SAAADI. The CDR3 contains 11 residues. CDR3 in DNA: TGCGCCAGCAGCCTCGGACAGGAAGCTTTCTTT. This sequence encodes CASSLGQEAFF.

The chain couples TRBV11-1 to TRBJ2-7; D remains ambiguous. The CDR3 spans 13 residues. Trimming cost V 5 bases and J 7 bases, with 15 bases left between them. Germline V lookup: CDR1 SGHAT, CDR2 FQDESV (reference sequence). The DNA for the CDR3 is TGTGCCAGCAGCCCACAACTGACTCGGGAGCAGTACTTC. Translation: CASSPQLTREQYF. Full variable domain (missing parts from reference TRBV11-1 and TRBJ2-7): EAEVAQSPRYKITEKSQAVAFWCDPISGHATLYWYRQILGQGPELLVQFQDESVVDDSQLPKDRFSAERLKGVDSTLKIQPAELGDSAMYLCASSPQLTREQYFGPGTRLTVT.

The chain uses TRBV19 and TRBJ1-3; D call uncertain. V lost 2 bases and J lost 4, with 6 bases in between. The CDR3 has 13 amino acids. The germline gives CDR1 LNHDA, CDR2 SQIVND (reference sequence). CDR3 bases: TGTGCCAGTAGTATATCGACCGGAAACACCATATATTTT. It specifies CASSISTGNTIYF.

This clone has more than one count but fewer than ten. This chain joins TRBV5-6 and TRBJ2-2, with a possible D match to TRBD1 (6 bases). Trimming cost V 2 bases and J 6 bases, with 14 bases left between them. The CDR3 sequence is 15 residues long. Germline-derived CDR1 and CDR2 are SGHDT and YYEEEE. DNA of the CDR3: TGTGCCAGCAGCTTAACCGGGACACTATCCGGGGAGCTGTTTTTT. Residues: CASSLTGTLSGELFF.

This clone has a handful of counts. The J gene is TRBJ1-5, the V gene TRBV28; no clear D. In germline, CDR1 is MDHEN, CDR2 SYDVKM. The V end lost 6 bases, the J end lost 4 bases, and 19 bases lay between the germline ends. The CDR3 consists of 16 residues. The CDR3 nucleotides are TGTGCCAGCAGCCTCACGGTGAAGGGCCCTAATCAGCCCCAGCATTTT. Its translation is CASSLTVKGPNQPQHF.

The rearrangement uses TRBV5-1 and TRBJ1-2; D is possibly TRBD1 (6 bases). Germline V gene lookup returns CDR1 SGHRS and CDR2 YFSETQ. V was trimmed by 3 bases and J by 9 bases, leaving 15 bases between them. CDR3 length: 13 residues. The CDR3 is CASSSSTGTSYTF. DNA for the CDR3: TGCGCCAGCAGCTCGTCAACAGGGACCAGCTACACCTTC.

The chain uses TRBV29-1 and TRBJ2-5; D remains unclear. Trimming pared 4 bases from V and 5 bases from J, leaving 14 bases between. CDR3 size: 13 residues. Germline loops: CDR1 SQVTM, CDR2 ANQGSEA. The CDR3 sequence is CSVGGGPGETQYF. CDR3 DNA sequence: TGCAGCGTTGGAGGCGGCCCCGGCGAGACCCAGTACTTC.

J is TRBJ1-6 and V is TRBV30, with no clear D. Germline lookup yields CDR1 GTSNPN and CDR2 SVGIG (reference sequence). With 5 bases removed from V and 7 bases from J, the gap between germline ends came to 12 bases. There are 13 residues in the CDR3. The CDR3 is CAWAVSANSPLHF. CDR3 nucleotide sequence: TGTGCCTGGGCGGTCTCGGCGAATTCACCCCTCCACTTT.

V gene TRBV19 combines with J gene TRBJ2-2; TRBD1 matches at 8 bases. V trimming: 3 bases; J trimming: 9 bases; junction bases outside the gene matches: 18. The CDR3 runs to 18 residues. Germline CDR1 LNHDA, CDR2 SQIVND (reference sequence). The CDR3 protein is CASSMARGRKGRLWELFF. CDR3 in DNA: TGTGCCAGTAGTATGGCCAGGGGGCGCAAGGGTCGGCTTTGGGAGCTGTTTTTT.

This chain connects TRBV4-1 to TRBJ1-1; possible D gene TRBD1, 5 bases. The V end was cut by 0 bases, the J end by 0 bases, with 11 bases between. Germline lookup yields CDR1 MGHRA and CDR2 YSYEKL. The CDR3 consists of 16 residues. Written as DNA, the CDR3 is TGCGCCAGCAGCCAAGACCTTTGGGGGGTGAACACTGAAGCTTTCTTT. It is translated as CASSQDLWGVNTEAFF.

The chain uses TRBV11-2 and TRBJ2-4, with a tentative D call TRBD1 (5 bases). Germline V lookup: CDR1 SGHAT, CDR2 FQNNGV. V dropped 9 bases and J dropped 3 bases, with 12 bases sitting between them. This CDR3 has 13 amino acids. The DNA for the CDR3 is TGTGCCAGTCGCAGGGTAGGCAAAAACATTCAGTACTTC. Translated: CASRRVGKNIQYF.

This clone was picked up one time. This rearrangement joins TRBV7-3 to TRBJ2-3, with TRBD2 matching over 9 bases. V was pared by 3 bases and J by 4 bases, with 5 bases of the junction left unmatched. Germline V gene data show CDR1 as SGHTA and CDR2 as FQGTGA. The CDR3 covers 15 residues. The CDR3 DNA sequence: TGTGCCAGCAGCTTTAGCGGGGGTTCAGCAGATACGCAGTATTTT. This codes for CASSFSGGSADTQYF.

The CDR3 region has the DNA TGTGCCAGCAGCCTCGGGTTGGGCGGCGAGCAGTACTTC. This gives the protein CASSLGLGGEQYF. This chain uses TRBV11-2 with TRBJ2-7; D remains ambiguous. Trimming shortened V by 5 bases and J by 6 bases, and 14 bases separated the two germline ends. There are 13 residues in the CDR3. From germline, CDR1 is SGHAT and CDR2 FQNNGV.

The chain recombines TRBV5-1 with TRBJ2-1; 11 bases are a match to TRBD2. After removal of 6 bases from V and 7 bases from J, the junction contained 9 bases not matched to a gene. CDR1 and CDR2 (germline): SGHRS, YFSETQ. CDR3 size: 15 residues. CDR3 bases: TGCGCCAGCAATCGGGCTAGCGGGGGGCAGAATGAGCAGTTCTTC. It is translated as CASNRASGGQNEQFF.

In its sample, this clone was seen once. The gene calls are TRBV27 and TRBJ2-7; D possibly corresponds to TRBD1 (5 bases). CDR1 is MNHEY and CDR2 is SMNVEV in the germline V gene (reference sequence). The V and J ends lost 3 bases and 3 bases respectively, with 12 bases between them. The CDR3 totals 14 residues. The CDR3 loop reads CASSFGAIRYEQYF. CDR3 DNA sequence: TGTGCCAGCAGTTTTGGGGCGATCCGCTACGAGCAGTACTTC.

This sequence joins TRBV7-9 and TRBJ2-1; the D is unclear. V lost 5 bases and J lost 13, with 6 bases in between. This CDR3 comprises 9 residues. The germline V gene encodes CDR1 SEHNR and CDR2 FQNEAQ (reference sequence). CDR3 sequence reads: CASSQNQFF. As DNA, the CDR3 is TGTGCCAGCAGCCAAAACCAGTTCTTC.

The V gene is TRBV5-1, the J gene TRBJ2-3; D remains unclear. The CDR3 length is 15 residues. From germline, CDR1 is SGHRS and CDR2 YFSETQ. Trimming removed 2 bases at V and 5 bases at J, with 15 bases between. In DNA form, the CDR3 reads TGCGCCAGCAGCTTCTCACCGGGCCCTGGAGATACGCAGTATTTT. It yields the protein CASSFSPGPGDTQYF.

The rearrangement joins TRBV28 to TRBJ1-2; tentative D call: TRBD1 (6 bases). The germline gives CDR1 MDHEN, CDR2 SYDVKM. CDR3 size: 13 residues. V lost 5 bases to trimming and J lost 5 bases, with 12 bases between them. The DNA for the CDR3 is TGTGCCAGCAGTCGGGCAGGGGAGTATGGCTACACCTTC. As protein: CASSRAGEYGYTF.

The chain is built from TRBV6-5 and TRBJ2-3; D ambiguous. V shed 2 bases and J shed 1 base, with 7 bases lying between them. Germline CDR1 is MNHEY and CDR2 is SVGAGI. The CDR3 sequence is 14 residues long. CDR3 amino acids: CASSYPTGTDTQYF. The CDR3 DNA sequence: TGTGCCAGCAGTTACCCGACTGGCACAGATACGCAGTATTTT.

V usage is TRBV7-2 and J usage is TRBJ2-5, with D perhaps TRBD2 (6 bases). The CDR3 is made up of 14 amino acids. The V and J ends lost 2 bases and 9 bases respectively, with 16 bases between them. The V gene's germline CDR1 is SGHTA and CDR2 FQGNSA. The CDR3 DNA sequence: TGTGCCAGCAGCTTAAGTAGCGGCACGGGGGCCCAGTACTTC. Protein: CASSLSSGTGAQYF. The full variable domain, rest sourced from reference TRBV7-2 and TRBJ2-5, is GAGVSQSPSNKVTEKGKDVELRCDPISGHTALYWYRQSLGQGLEFLIYFQGNSAPDKSGLPSDRFSAERTGGSVSTLTIQRTQQEDSAVYLCASSLSSGTGAQYFGPGTRLLVL.

The chain has TRBV5-1 and TRBJ2-6; perhaps TRBD1 as D (6 bases). The CDR3 contains 17 residues. Germline V gives CDR1 SGHRS, CDR2 YFSETQ. V was trimmed by 2 bases and J by 0 bases, leaving 12 bases between them. In DNA, the CDR3 is TGCGCCAGCAGCTTACAGGGAGCCCCCTCTGGGGCCAACGTCCTGACTTTC. Protein sequence: CASSLQGAPSGANVLTF.

The rearrangement links TRBV6-5 to TRBJ1-5; no reliable D call. V lost 6 bases and J lost 0, with 6 bases in between. The germline V gene encodes CDR1 MNHEY and CDR2 SVGAGI. The CDR3 covers 13 residues. CDR3 sequence reads: CASRPYSNQPQHF. DNA for the CDR3: TGTGCCAGCAGACCATATAGCAATCAGCCCCAGCATTTT.

The chain joins TRBV19 to TRBJ2-1; D unclear. V lost 4 bases, J lost 6 bases, and 13 bases lay in between. Per the germline V gene, CDR1 is LNHDA and CDR2 is SQIVND (reference sequence). The CDR3 has 14 amino acids. CDR3 loop: CASSTIQIFNEQFF. The CDR3 DNA reads TGTGCCAGTAGTACTATCCAAATCTTCAATGAGCAGTTCTTC.

This chain connects TRBV9 to TRBJ1-6; D might be TRBD1 (5 bases). Germline V CDR1 and CDR2: SGDLS, YYNGEE. CDR3 size: 13 residues. Trimming removed 6 bases from V and 5 bases from J, with 9 bases in between. The DNA for the CDR3 is TGTGCCAGCACAGGGTGGGATAATTCACCCCTCCACTTT. Amino acid sequence: CASTGWDNSPLHF.